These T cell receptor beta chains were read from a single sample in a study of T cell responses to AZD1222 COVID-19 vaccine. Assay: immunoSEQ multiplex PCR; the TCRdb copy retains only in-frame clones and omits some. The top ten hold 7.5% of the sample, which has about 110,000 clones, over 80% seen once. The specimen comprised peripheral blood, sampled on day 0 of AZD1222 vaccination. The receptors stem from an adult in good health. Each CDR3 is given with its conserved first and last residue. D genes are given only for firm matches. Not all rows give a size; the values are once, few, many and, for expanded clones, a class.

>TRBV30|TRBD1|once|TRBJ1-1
TGTGCCTGGAGTGTAGGTAGGACAGGGTATGGCACTGAAGCTTTCTTT
CAWSVGRTGYGTEAFF
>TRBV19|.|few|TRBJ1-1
TGTGCCAGCCAGAGGGGGGGTAGCACTGAAGCTTTCTTT
CASQRGGSTEAFF
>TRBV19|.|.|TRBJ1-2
TGTGCCAGTAGGAAGCCTCTCGAGGGGGGAAACTATGGCTACACCTTC
CASRKPLEGGNYGYTF
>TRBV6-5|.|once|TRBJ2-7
TGTGCCAGCAGTTCCTTGGTGGGGCTATCCTACGAGCAGTACTTC
CASSSLVGLSYEQYF
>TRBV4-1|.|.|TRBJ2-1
TGCGCCAGCAGCCAAGTAGGGCGTTTGGTTGGTGAGCAGTTCTTC
CASSQVGRLVGEQFF
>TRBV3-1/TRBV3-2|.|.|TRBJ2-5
TGTGCCAGCAGCCAAGTTGCCCAGCGTCAAGAGACCCAGTACTTC
CASSQVAQRQETQYF
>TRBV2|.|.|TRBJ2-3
TGTGCCAGCAGTGAAATGGTTACAGATACGCAGTATTTT
CASSEMVTDTQYF
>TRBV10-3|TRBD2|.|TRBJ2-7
TGTGCCATCAGTGAGACTAGCGGGAGTTTTCAGCAGTACTTC
CAISETSGSFQQYF
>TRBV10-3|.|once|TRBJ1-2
TGTGCCATCAGTGCCGGCGCCTATGGCTACACCTTC
CAISAGAYGYTF
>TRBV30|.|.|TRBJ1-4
TGTGCCTGGAGTGGGGACATACGAAGGCGTGGGCTGTTTTTT
CAWSGDIRRRGLFF
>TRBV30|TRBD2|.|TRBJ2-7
TGTGCCTGGACTAGCGGGAGTAACCACGAGCAGTACTTC
CAWTSGSNHEQYF
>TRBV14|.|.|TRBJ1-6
TGTGCCAGCAGCCAACTGACCGGGACGGTTTATAATTCACCCCTCCACTTT
CASSQLTGTVYNSPLHF
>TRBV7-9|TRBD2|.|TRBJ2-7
TGTGCCAGCAGCTTAGGGCTAGCGGGAGTCAACGAGCAGTACTTC
CASSLGLAGVNEQYF
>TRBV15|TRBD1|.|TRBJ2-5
TGTGCCACCAGCAGAGGTTTAAGGGGGACAGAAGAGACCCAGTACTTC
CATSRGLRGTEETQYF